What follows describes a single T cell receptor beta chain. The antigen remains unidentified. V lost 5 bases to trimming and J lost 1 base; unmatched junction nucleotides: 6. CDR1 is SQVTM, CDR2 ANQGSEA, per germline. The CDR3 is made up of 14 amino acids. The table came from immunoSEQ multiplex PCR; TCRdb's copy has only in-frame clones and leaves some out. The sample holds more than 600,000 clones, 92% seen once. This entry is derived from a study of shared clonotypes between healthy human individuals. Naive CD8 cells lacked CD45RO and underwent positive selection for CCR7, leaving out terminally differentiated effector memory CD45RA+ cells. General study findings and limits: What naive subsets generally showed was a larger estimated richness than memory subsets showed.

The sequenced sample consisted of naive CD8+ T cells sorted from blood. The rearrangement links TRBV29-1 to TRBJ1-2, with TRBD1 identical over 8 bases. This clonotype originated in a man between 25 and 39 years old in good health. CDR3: CSVRTGNLNYGYTF. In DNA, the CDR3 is TGCAGCGTTCGGACAGGGAACCTTAACTATGGCTACACCTTC.